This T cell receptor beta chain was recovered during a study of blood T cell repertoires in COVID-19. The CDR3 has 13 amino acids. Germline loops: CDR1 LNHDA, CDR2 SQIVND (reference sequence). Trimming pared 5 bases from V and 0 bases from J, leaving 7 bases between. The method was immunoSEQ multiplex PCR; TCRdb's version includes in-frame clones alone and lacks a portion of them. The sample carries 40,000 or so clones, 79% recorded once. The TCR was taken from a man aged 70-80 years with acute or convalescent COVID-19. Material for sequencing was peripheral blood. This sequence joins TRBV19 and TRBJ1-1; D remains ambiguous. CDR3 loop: CASSWEMNTEAFF. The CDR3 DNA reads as TGTGCCAGTAGTTGGGAGATGAACACTGAAGCTTTCTTT.